The clone carrying this T cell receptor (beta chain) was counted between two and nine times. Its antigen is unidentified. The CDR3 is 14 amino acids. V dropped 2 bases and J dropped 5 bases, with 10 bases sitting between them. Germline CDR1 SEHNR, CDR2 FQNEAQ (reference sequence). These data are taken from a study of T cells in Graves' hyperthyroidism and ophthalmopathy. RNA transcripts provided the source from which TCR beta CDR3 regions were amplified. First-round RT-PCR with HTBI primers amplified the TCR CDR3 region. TCRdb processed the multiplex PCR reads anew with MiXCR; each CDR3 protein has one entry. The sample yields around 690,000 distinct CDR3 sequences, about 20% seen once. Lactation, pregnancy, other autoimmune disease or uncontrolled infection led to exclusion of patients. Study outcomes and limitations: Patients with ophthalmopathy were separated from those with stable hyperthyroidism by a 13 V-J model. Onset of ophthalmopathy came a median around 6.5 months after the model predicted it.

This sequence joins TRBV7-9 and TRBJ2-1; D may be TRBD2 (6 bases). The TCR comes from a man aged 25-45 years with Graves' ophthalmopathy. Sequencing input: blood. The CDR3 reads CASSLLGGNNEQFF. CDR3 DNA sequence: TGTGCCAGCAGCTTATTGGGCGGGAACAATGAGCAGTTCTTC.